In its sample, the clone carrying this T cell receptor beta chain was seen once. This entry comes from a study of blood T cell repertoires in COVID-19. Study-wide context: There were acute and convalescent COVID-19 samples, and they came from the United States, Italy and Spain. Sample material is recorded as cDNA or gDNA derived from T cells, B-cell-depleted T cells, or PBMCs.

Trimming removed 4 bases at V and 5 bases at J, with 15 bases between. Germline loops: CDR1 SGHNT, CDR2 YYREEE (reference sequence). This CDR3 region has 14 residues. Original methodology: Reference gene primer amplification gave nucleated cell count estimates. Some clones are missing from TCRdb's copy, which holds only in-frame ones; the method was immunoSEQ multiplex PCR. The DNA gave D and trimming, while V, J and clone size come from that table. The sample carries about 99,000 clones, roughly 87% recorded once. The TCR originated in a human donor in a cohort sampled during active COVID-19. The sequenced material came from peripheral blood. The chain combines TRBV5-4 with TRBJ1-1; D ambiguous. The CDR3 nucleotides read TGTGCCAGCAGCCCCGGCCGGGAAGGGACTGAAGCTTTCTTT. This gives the protein CASSPGREGTEAFF.